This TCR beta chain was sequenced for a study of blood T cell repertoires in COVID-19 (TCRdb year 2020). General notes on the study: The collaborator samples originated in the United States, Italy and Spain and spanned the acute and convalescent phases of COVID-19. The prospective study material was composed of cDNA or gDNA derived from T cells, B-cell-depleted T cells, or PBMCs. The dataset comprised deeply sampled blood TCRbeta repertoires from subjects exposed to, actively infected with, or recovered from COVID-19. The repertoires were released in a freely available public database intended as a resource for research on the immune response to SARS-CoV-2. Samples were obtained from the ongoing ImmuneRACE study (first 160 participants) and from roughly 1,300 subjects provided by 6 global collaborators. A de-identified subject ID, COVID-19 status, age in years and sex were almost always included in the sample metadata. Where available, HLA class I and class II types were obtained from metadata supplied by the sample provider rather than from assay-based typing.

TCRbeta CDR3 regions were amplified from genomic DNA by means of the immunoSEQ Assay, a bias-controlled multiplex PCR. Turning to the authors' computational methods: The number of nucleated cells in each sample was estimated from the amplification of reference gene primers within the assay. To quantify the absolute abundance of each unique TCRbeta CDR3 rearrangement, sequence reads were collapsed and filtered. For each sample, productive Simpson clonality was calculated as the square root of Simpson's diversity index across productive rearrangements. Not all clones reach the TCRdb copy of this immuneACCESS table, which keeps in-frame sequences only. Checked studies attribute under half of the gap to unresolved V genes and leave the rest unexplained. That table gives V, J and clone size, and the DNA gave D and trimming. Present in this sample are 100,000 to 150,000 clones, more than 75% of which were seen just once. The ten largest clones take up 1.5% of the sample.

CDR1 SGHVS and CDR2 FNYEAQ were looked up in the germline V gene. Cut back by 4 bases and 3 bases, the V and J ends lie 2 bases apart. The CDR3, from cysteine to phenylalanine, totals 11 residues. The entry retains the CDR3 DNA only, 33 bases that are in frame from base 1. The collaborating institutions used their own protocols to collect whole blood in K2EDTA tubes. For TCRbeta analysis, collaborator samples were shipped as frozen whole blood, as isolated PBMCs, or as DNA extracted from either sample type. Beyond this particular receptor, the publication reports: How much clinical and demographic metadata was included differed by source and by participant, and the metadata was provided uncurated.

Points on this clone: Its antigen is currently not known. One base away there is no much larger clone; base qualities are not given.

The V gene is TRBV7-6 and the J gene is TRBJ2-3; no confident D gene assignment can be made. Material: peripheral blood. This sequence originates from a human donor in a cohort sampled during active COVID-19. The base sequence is TGTGCCAGCAGCTCGACAGATACGCAGTATTTT. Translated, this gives CASSSTDTQYF.